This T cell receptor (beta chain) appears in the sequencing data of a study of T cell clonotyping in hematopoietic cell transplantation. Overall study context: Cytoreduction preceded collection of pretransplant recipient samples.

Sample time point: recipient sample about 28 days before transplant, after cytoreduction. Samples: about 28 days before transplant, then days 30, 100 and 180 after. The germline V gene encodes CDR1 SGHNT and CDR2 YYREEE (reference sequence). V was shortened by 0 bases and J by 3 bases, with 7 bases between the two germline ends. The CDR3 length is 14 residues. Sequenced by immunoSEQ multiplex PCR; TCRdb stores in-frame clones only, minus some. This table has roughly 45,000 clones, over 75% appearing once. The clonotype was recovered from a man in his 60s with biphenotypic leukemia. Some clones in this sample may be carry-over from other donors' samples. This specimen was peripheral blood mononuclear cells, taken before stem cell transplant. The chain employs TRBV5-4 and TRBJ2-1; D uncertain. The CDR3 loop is CASSLERNYNEQFF. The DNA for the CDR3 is TGTGCCAGCAGCTTGGAGCGAAACTACAATGAGCAGTTCTTC.